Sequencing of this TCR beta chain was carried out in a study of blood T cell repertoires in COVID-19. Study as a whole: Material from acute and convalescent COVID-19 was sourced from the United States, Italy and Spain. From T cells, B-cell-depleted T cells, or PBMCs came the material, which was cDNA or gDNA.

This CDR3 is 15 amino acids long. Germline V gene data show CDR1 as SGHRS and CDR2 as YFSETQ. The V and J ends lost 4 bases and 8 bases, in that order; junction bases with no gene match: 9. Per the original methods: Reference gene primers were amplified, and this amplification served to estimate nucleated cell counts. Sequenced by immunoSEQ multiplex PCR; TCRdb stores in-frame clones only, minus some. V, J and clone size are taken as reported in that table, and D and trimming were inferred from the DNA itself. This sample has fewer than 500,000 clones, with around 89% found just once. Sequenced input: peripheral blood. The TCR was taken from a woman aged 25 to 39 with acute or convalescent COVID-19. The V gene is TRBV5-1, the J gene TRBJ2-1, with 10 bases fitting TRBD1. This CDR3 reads CASSSTGTGVDEQFF. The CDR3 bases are TGCGCCAGCAGCAGCACCGGGACAGGGGTTGATGAGCAGTTCTTC.